This T cell receptor (beta chain) emerged from a study of shared clonotypes between healthy human individuals. The study enrolled healthy HIV-negative adults without recent acute infections or vaccinations as donors. Looked up from germline, CDR1 is LNHDA and CDR2 is SQIVND (reference sequence). This CDR3 has 14 amino acids. V gave up 3 bases and J gave up 1 base, with 9 bases separating them. At a deep level, the assay was run. TCRdb keeps only in-frame clones here, not all; method: immunoSEQ multiplex PCR. The sample lists 1.6 million or so clones; roughly 95% were seen once. The chain joins TRBV19 to TRBJ1-1; the D gene is possibly TRBD1 (5 bases). Sequenced input: naive CD4+ T cells sorted from blood. Subset reported: CD45RA+ positively selected. The clonotype comes from a man aged 30-40 years in good health. DNA of the CDR3: TGTGCCAGTAGTATCGTCAGGGAGAACACTGAAGCTTTCTTT. It is translated as CASSIVRENTEAFF.